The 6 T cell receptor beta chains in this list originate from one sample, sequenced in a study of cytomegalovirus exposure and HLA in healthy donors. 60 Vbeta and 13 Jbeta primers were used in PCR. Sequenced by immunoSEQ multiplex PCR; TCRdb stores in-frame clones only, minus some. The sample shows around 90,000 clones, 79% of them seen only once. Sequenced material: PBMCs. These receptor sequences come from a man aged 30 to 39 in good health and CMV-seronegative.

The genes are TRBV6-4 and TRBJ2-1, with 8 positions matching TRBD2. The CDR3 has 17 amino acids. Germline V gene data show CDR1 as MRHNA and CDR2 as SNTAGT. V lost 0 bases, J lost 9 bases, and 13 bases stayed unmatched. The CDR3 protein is CASSDSSSAGGLGEQFF. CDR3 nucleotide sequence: TGTGCCAGCAGTGACTCATCATCTGCGGGGGGACTGGGTGAGCAGTTCTTC.

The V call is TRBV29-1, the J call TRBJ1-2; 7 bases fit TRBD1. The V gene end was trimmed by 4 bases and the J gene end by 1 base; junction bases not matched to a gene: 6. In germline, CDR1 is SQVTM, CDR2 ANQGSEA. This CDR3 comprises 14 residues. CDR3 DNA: TGCAGCGTTGGACAGGGAGTACGTAACTATGGCTACACCTTC. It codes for CSVGQGVRNYGYTF.

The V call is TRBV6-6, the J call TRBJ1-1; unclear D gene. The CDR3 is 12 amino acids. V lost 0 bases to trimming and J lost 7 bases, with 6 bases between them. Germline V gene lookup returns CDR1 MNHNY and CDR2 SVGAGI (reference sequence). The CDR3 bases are TGTGCCAGCAGTTACTCGGTACTTGAAGCTTTCTTT. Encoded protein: CASSYSVLEAFF.

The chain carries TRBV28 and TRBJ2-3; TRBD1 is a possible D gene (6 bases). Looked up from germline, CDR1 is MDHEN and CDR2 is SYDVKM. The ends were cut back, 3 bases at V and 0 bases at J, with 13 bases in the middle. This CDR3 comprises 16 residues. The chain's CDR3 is CASSLPAGVSTDTQYF. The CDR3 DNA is TGTGCCAGCAGTTTGCCGGCAGGGGTTAGCACAGATACGCAGTATTTT.

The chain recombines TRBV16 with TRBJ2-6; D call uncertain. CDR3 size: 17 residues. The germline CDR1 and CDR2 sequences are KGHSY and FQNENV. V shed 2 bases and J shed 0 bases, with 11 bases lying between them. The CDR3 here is CASSQRSVNSGANVLTF. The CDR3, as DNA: TGTGCCAGCAGCCAACGGAGCGTTAACTCTGGGGCCAACGTCCTGACTTTC. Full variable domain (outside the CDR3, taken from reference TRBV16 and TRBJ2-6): GEEVAQTPKHLVRGEGQKAKLYCAPIKGHSYVFWYQQVLKNEFKFLISFQNENVFDETGMPKERFSAKCLPNSPCSLEIQATKLEDSAVYFCASSQRSVNSGANVLTFGAGSRLTVL.

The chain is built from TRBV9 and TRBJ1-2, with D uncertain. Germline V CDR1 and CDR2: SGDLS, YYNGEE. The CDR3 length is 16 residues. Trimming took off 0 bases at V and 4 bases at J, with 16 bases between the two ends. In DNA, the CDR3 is TGTGCCAGCAGCGTAGATTTCGGGGAGGGCAGCTATGGCTACACCTTC. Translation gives CASSVDFGEGSYGYTF.